This is a list of T cell receptor beta chains from one sample in a study of blood T cell repertoires in COVID-19. Sequencing was performed with immunoSEQ multiplex PCR; in TCRdb, only in-frame clones are kept and a portion is missing. The table has a few hundred thousand clones, just under 90% seen once. The sequenced material came from PBMCs or T cells enriched from blood (not recorded which). The source of these receptors is a woman aged 60-75 years who had recovered from COVID-19. The CDR3 runs from the conserved cysteine through the conserved F or W. Each record gives: J gene, D gene, clone size, V gene, CDR3 DNA, CDR3 protein. A D gene is named only where the DNA matches it firmly. Not every row has a clone size; where given, it reads once, few, many or a size class.

>TRBJ2-7|TRBD2|.|TRBV6-5
TGTGCCAGCAGTTACTCTAGCGGGGGTTCTTACGAGCAGTACTTC
CASSYSSGGSYEQYF
>TRBJ1-4|TRBD1|.|TRBV10-3
TGTGCCATCAGTGAGCGGGACAGTGATGAAAAACTGTTTTTT
CAISERDSDEKLFF
>TRBJ2-5|.|.|TRBV7-9
TGTGCCAGCAGCTCAGGACAGAAAGAGACCCAGTACTTC
CASSSGQKETQYF
>TRBJ1-1|.|.|TRBV7-5
TGTGCCAGAAGCTTAAGGGGGGGCACTGAAGCTTTCTTT
CARSLRGGTEAFF
>TRBJ1-1|TRBD1|.|TRBV24-1
TGTGCCACACGGGACAGGACGAACACTGAAGCTTTCTTT
CATRDRTNTEAFF
>TRBJ1-2|.|.|TRBV27
TGTGCCAGCAGTTATATACAGGGAGGGAACTCTGGCTACACCTTC
CASSYIQGGNSGYTF
>TRBJ2-2|.|once|TRBV5-1
TGCGCCATTTCGACAGTCTCGAACACCGGGGAGCTGTTTTTT
CAISTVSNTGELFF
>TRBJ2-7|.|.|TRBV6-5
TGTGCCAGCAGTTCCGGGACATCCTACGAGCAGTACTTC
CASSSGTSYEQYF
>TRBJ1-6|.|.|TRBV27
TGTGCCAGCAGCCTCCAGCAGGGAGGTTATTCACCCCTCCACTTT
CASSLQQGGYSPLHF
>TRBJ1-6|.|.|TRBV7-2
TGTGCCAGCAGCTTAGTATCCAGGGGAATTTCACCCCTCCACTTT
CASSLVSRGISPLHF
>TRBJ1-2|.|.|TRBV6-6
TGTGCCAGCAGTTACGTCCTCCTCGAGGGATGGGGCTACACCTTC
CASSYVLLEGWGYTF
>TRBJ1-2|.|.|TRBV12-3/TRBV12-4
TGTGCCAGCAGTTTGGGAGAGTACTATGGCTACACCTTC
CASSLGEYYGYTF
>TRBJ1-5|.|.|TRBV24-1
TGTGCCACCTCCCTCGCGGGCAATCAGCCCCAGCATTTT
CATSLAGNQPQHF
>TRBJ2-5|TRBD2|.|TRBV2
TGTGCCAGCAGTGGGACTAGCGGGAAAGAGACCCAGTACTTC
CASSGTSGKETQYF
>TRBJ1-2|.|few|TRBV30
TGTGCCTGGGGGAAATGGGGGCAGGGCTACACCTTC
CAWGKWGQGYTF
>TRBJ2-5|TRBD1|.|TRBV30
TGTGCCTGGAGTGTAGGGTCAGGGGGCCGGGAGACCCAGTACTTC
CAWSVGSGGRETQYF
>TRBJ1-1|.|.|TRBV28
TGTGCCAGCAGTTTATGGGACAAGAACACTGAAGCTTTCTTT
CASSLWDKNTEAFF
>TRBJ2-2|TRBD2|.|TRBV18
TGTGCCAGCTCACCAGCAAGCGGGGGCTACACCGGGGAGCTGTTTTTT
CASSPASGGYTGELFF
>TRBJ1-1|TRBD1|.|TRBV6-5
TGCGCCAGCACCAATCCAGGGGGTTGGACTGAAGCTTTCTTT
CASTNPGGWTEAFF
>TRBJ1-1|.|.|TRBV4-1
TGCGCCAGCAGCCAGCCTTGGACAGAGAACACTGAAGCTTTCTTT
CASSQPWTENTEAFF
>TRBJ2-1|TRBD1|.|TRBV18
TGTGCCAGCTCACCAGGGACAGGGGGCACAAATGAGCAGTTCTTC
CASSPGTGGTNEQFF
>TRBJ2-1|TRBD2|.|TRBV27
TGTGCCAGCTGTCAAAGGACTAGCGGATTTGCTAGCTCCTACAATGAGCAGTTCTTC
CASCQRTSGFASSYNEQFF
>TRBJ1-1|TRBD1|.|TRBV7-9
TGTGCCAGCAGCTTACAGGGGGCCCCAGTCACTGAAGCTTTCTTT
CASSLQGAPVTEAFF
>TRBJ2-2|TRBD2|.|TRBV2
TGTGCCAGCAGTGTATTAGCGGGAAACGGGGAGCTGTTTTTT
CASSVLAGNGELFF
>TRBJ1-6|.|.|TRBV5-1
TGCGCCAGCAGCTTGGGGCCCGAAGTTTTCTCACCCCTCCACTTT
CASSLGPEVFSPLHF
>TRBJ2-7|.|.|TRBV4-1
TGCGCCAGCAGCCAAGAGTTAACACAGGGAGACTACGAGCAGTACTTC
CASSQELTQGDYEQYF
>TRBJ2-7|.|.|TRBV6-6
TGTGCCAGCGAGTTCTCCTACGAGCAGTACTTC
CASEFSYEQYF
>TRBJ2-7|.|.|TRBV19
TGTGCCAGTAGTTTACCGAGCTCCTACGAGCAGTACTTC
CASSLPSSYEQYF
>TRBJ2-7|.|.|TRBV12-2
TGTGCAAGTCGCCCCCCGACAGGGGGATATGCCGAGCAGTACTTC
CASRPPTGGYAEQYF
>TRBJ2-3|.|.|TRBV3-1/TRBV3-2
TGTGCCAGCAGTCCAGGGGCCGACGCCACAGATACGCAGTATTTT
CASSPGADATDTQYF
>TRBJ2-1|TRBD1|.|TRBV18
TGTGCCAGCTCACCGGGACAGGTGAGCTCCTACAATGAGCAGTTCTTC
CASSPGQVSSYNEQFF
>TRBJ1-2|TRBD1|.|TRBV6-4
TGTGCCAGCAGTGAACCGGGACAGGGGGCCTACACCTTC
CASSEPGQGAYTF
>TRBJ1-4|TRBD1|few|TRBV30
TGTGCCTGGAGTTTTACAGGGGCGACCGAAAAACTGTTTTTT
CAWSFTGATEKLFF
>TRBJ2-7|TRBD2|.|TRBV9
TGTGCCAGCAGCGTAGATGGGACTAGCGGCTACGAGCAGTACTTC
CASSVDGTSGYEQYF
>TRBJ2-7|.|.|TRBV20-1
TGCAGTTCGAGATCGGGTTTTGAGCAGTACTTC
CSSRSGFEQYF
>TRBJ2-7|TRBD2|.|TRBV7-9
TGTGCCAGCAGCCCCCCGGGACTAGCGCTATTCGAGCAGTACTTC
CASSPPGLALFEQYF
>TRBJ2-5|.|.|TRBV10-3
TGTGCCATCAGTGAGCCTTACACCAAAAAAGAGACCCAGTACTTC
CAISEPYTKKETQYF
>TRBJ2-3|.|.|TRBV5-1
TGCGCCAGCAGCTTAACTAGCCTCAGCACAGATACGCAGTATTTT
CASSLTSLSTDTQYF
>TRBJ2-5|.|.|TRBV29-1
TGCAGCGTTGCGGAGCCGCGTCCGCAGATGACCCAGTACTTC
CSVAEPRPQMTQYF
>TRBJ1-4|.|.|TRBV6-5
TGTGCCAGCAGTTATGGGGGGGGTAATGAAAAACTGTTTTTT
CASSYGGGNEKLFF
>TRBJ1-1|.|.|TRBV11-3
TGTGCCAGCAGCCGAGACACACTGAACACTGAAGCTTTCTTT
CASSRDTLNTEAFF
>TRBJ2-5|.|.|TRBV14
TGTGCCAGCAGCCCGGACAAGACCCAGTACTTC
CASSPDKTQYF
>TRBJ2-3|.|.|TRBV6-2/TRBV6-3
TGTGCCAGCAGTTACTCGACAGGCAATTTGCTACATTTT
CASSYSTGNLLHF
>TRBJ2-3|.|.|TRBV10-2
TGCGCCAGCAGTGAAGCGGATACGCAGTATTTT
CASSEADTQYF
>TRBJ1-4|.|once|TRBV12-3/TRBV12-4
TGTGCCACCCGTTGGGGGGGTGGAAAACTGTTTTTT
CATRWGGGKLFF
>TRBJ1-4|.|.|TRBV19
TGTGCCAGTAGTAAAGAAAGGGGGACTAATGAAAAACTGTTTTTT
CASSKERGTNEKLFF
>TRBJ2-2|TRBD2|.|TRBV5-1
TGCGCCAGCAGCTTGGGTTCTAGCGGCACCGGGGAGCTGTTTTTT
CASSLGSSGTGELFF
>TRBJ2-1|.|.|TRBV10-2
TGCGCCAGCAGTGAGCCAGGTTACAATGAGCAGTTCTTC
CASSEPGYNEQFF
>TRBJ1-1|.|.|TRBV19
TGTGCCAGTAGTTCGGGGGGACTACATATCCTAGTTGAAGCTTTCTTT
CASSSGGLHILVEAFF
>TRBJ2-2|.|once|TRBV7-3
TGTGCCAGCAGCGGAGGGGCTTATGGGTCCAACACCGGGGAGCTGTTTTTT
CASSGGAYGSNTGELFF
>TRBJ2-3|TRBD2|once|TRBV9
TGTGCCAGCAGCGTAACTAGCGGTGTTAGCACAGATACGCAGTATTTT
CASSVTSGVSTDTQYF
>TRBJ1-4|.|.|TRBV7-9
TGTGCCAGCACCAACGAAGGGGGTTTCGAAAAACTGTTTTTT
CASTNEGGFEKLFF